Below, 21 T cell receptor beta chains from the same sample are listed, as sequenced in a study of cytomegalovirus exposure and HLA in healthy donors. Researchers ran the PCR with 60 Vbeta and 13 Jbeta primers. Profiled with immunoSEQ multiplex PCR; TCRdb holds only in-frame clones, not every one. Of some 130,000 clones listed, about 85% are singletons. The sequenced material came from PBMCs. These receptors were collected from a boy between 10 and 17 years old in good health and CMV-seronegative.

The chain uses TRBV5-1 and TRBJ2-2, with a possible D match to TRBD1 (5 bases). The V gene's germline CDR1 is SGHRS and CDR2 YFSETQ. The CDR3 is 17 residues long. V lost 0 bases and J lost 4, with 16 bases in between. This CDR3 reads CASSLDGAGLGTGELFF. CDR3 nucleotide sequence: TGCGCCAGCAGCTTGGATGGGGCAGGCTTAGGCACCGGGGAGCTGTTTTTT.

This clone was recorded once. The chain couples TRBV29-1 to TRBJ2-5; D gene ambiguous. Germline lookup yields CDR1 SQVTM and CDR2 ANQGSEA. With 6 bases removed from V and 0 bases from J, the gap between germline ends came to 8 bases. The CDR3 totals 12 residues. CDR3 nucleotides: TGCAGCGTGAGACACTACCAAGAGACCCAGTACTTC. Translating it yields CSVRHYQETQYF.

The table lists this clone with a count of one. The rearrangement joins TRBV19 to TRBJ2-2; possible D gene TRBD1, 5 bases. Trimming removed 7 bases at V and 3 bases at J, with 18 bases between. CDR3 length: 16 amino acids. CDR1 and CDR2 from the germline V gene are LNHDA and SQIVND (reference sequence). The CDR3 sequence: CASKIYVPGHTGELFF. CDR3 DNA sequence: TGTGCCAGTAAAATTTATGTCCCAGGGCACACCGGGGAGCTGTTTTTT.

The chain is built from TRBV20-1 and TRBJ2-7; 7 nucleotides agree with TRBD2. CDR3 size: 11 residues. Germline V CDR1 and CDR2: DFQATT, SNEGSKA (reference sequence). V dropped 3 bases and J dropped 6; count of bases not matched to a gene: 2. CDR3 sequence reads: CSASWGGEQYF. Written as DNA, the CDR3 is TGCAGTGCTAGTTGGGGGGGCGAGCAGTACTTC.

V and J are TRBV27 and TRBJ1-1; tentative D call: TRBD1 (5 bases). Germline V gene data show CDR1 as MNHEY and CDR2 as SMNVEV (reference sequence). The CDR3 contains 12 residues. Trimming removed 7 bases at V and 4 bases at J, with 10 bases between. The CDR3 reads CASKGVITEAFF. The CDR3 region has the DNA TGTGCCAGCAAAGGGGTGATCACTGAAGCTTTCTTT.

This sequence joins TRBV27 and TRBJ1-2; no definite D call. V gave up 5 bases and J gave up 5 bases, with 9 bases separating them. The germline V gene encodes CDR1 MNHEY and CDR2 SMNVEV (reference sequence). This CDR3 spans 12 amino acids. Written as DNA, the CDR3 is TGTGCCAGCAGTCCCGACTTATATGGCTACACCTTC. Its protein product is CASSPDLYGYTF.

The V gene is TRBV6-1, the J gene TRBJ1-2; D remains ambiguous. The CDR3 runs 10 residues. Looked up from germline, CDR1 is MNHNS and CDR2 is SASEGT. V was cut by 8 bases and J by 6 bases, with 7 bases left in between. CDR3 amino acids: CASSRDGYTF. In nucleotides, the CDR3 is TGTGCCAGCTCTCGGGATGGCTACACCTTC.

The CDR3 region has the DNA TGTGCCAGCAGCTTCATCGACAGTCCCATTGGAAACACCATATATTTT. This translates into CASSFIDSPIGNTIYF. The chain carries TRBV5-6 and TRBJ1-3, with a tentative D call TRBD1 (5 bases). Germline V gives CDR1 SGHDT, CDR2 YYEEEE. Deletions cut 2 bases from V and 3 bases from J, with 15 bases between. This CDR3 comprises 16 residues.

The V gene is TRBV18, the J gene TRBJ1-1; D is unclear. Per the germline V gene, CDR1 is KGHSH and CDR2 is LQKENI. The CDR3 extends over 14 amino acids. V lost 6 bases and J 4 bases, leaving 15 bases between the germline ends. In DNA, the CDR3 is TGTGCCAGCTCTCTAGCCGACAAGACCACTGAAGCTTTCTTT. Residues: CASSLADKTTEAFF.

Only one count was recorded for this clone. The CDR3 reads CAWSVVGGYEQYF. DNA for the CDR3: TGTGCCTGGAGTGTGGTAGGGGGCTACGAGCAGTACTTC. This chain joins TRBV30 and TRBJ2-7; D might be TRBD1 (6 bases). The CDR3 runs 13 residues. The V gene lost 0 bases and the J gene lost 3 bases, with 9 bases spanning the gap. Germline V gene sequence: CDR1 GTSNPN, CDR2 SVGIG (reference sequence).

On this clone itself: At one end the junction does not follow the germline gene, possibly because of a read error. J is TRBJ2-7 and V is TRBV7-9; no clear D. Germline-derived CDR1 and CDR2 are SEHNR and FQNEAQ (reference sequence). The CDR3 sequence is 12 residues long. The CDR3 DNA sequence: TGTTCCAGCAGCCCGAGCTCCTACGAGCAGTACTTC. Translation: CSSSPSSYEQYF.

The chain combines TRBV7-2 with TRBJ1-5, with unresolved D. Germline V gene sequence: CDR1 SGHTA, CDR2 FQGNSA. Trimming stripped 3 bases from V and 5 bases from J, with 8 bases between. CDR3 length equals 13 residues. The CDR3 is CASSFNIHQPQHF. Here the CDR3 DNA reads TGTGCCAGCAGCTTTAACATCCATCAGCCCCAGCATTTT.

CDR3 protein: CASSLDGAGGPDETQYF. Written as DNA, the CDR3 is TGTGCCAGCAGCTTAGACGGTGCGGGGGGGCCAGATGAGACCCAGTACTTC. This sequence joins TRBV7-2 and TRBJ2-5, with 9 positions matching TRBD2. CDR3 length: 17 residues. V lost 1 base to trimming and J lost 5 bases; unmatched junction nucleotides: 11. Germline CDR1 SGHTA, CDR2 FQGNSA. The variable domain in full, with the rest retrieved from reference TRBV7-2 and TRBJ2-5, is GAGVSQSPSNKVTEKGKDVELRCDPISGHTALYWYRQSLGQGLEFLIYFQGNSAPDKSGLPSDRFSAERTGGSVSTLTIQRTQQEDSAVYLCASSLDGAGGPDETQYFGPGTRLLVL.

The rearrangement links TRBV15 to TRBJ2-1, with 10 bases lining up with TRBD2. CDR1 LNHNV and CDR2 YYDKDF come from the germline V gene (reference sequence). The CDR3 totals 14 residues. The J segment lost 4 bases and the V segment lost 9 bases, leaving 6 bases of the junction unmatched. CDR3 in DNA: TGTGCCACGTTAGCGGGAGGAACATACAATGAGCAGTTCTTC. Amino acid sequence: CATLAGGTYNEQFF.

For this clone: This specimen includes other DNA sequences encoding the same CDR3. V gene TRBV30 combines with J gene TRBJ1-2; possibly TRBD1 for D (6 bases). The germline CDR1 and CDR2 sequences are GTSNPN and SVGIG (reference sequence). V dropped 2 bases and J dropped 8 bases, with 18 bases sitting between them. The CDR3 is 14 residues long. CDR3 protein: CAWSSTNSQGGYTF. CDR3 in DNA: TGTGCCTGGAGTTCAACCAATTCCCAGGGGGGCTACACCTTC.

This rearrangement joins TRBV9 to TRBJ2-7; weak D call: TRBD2 (6 bases). Germline loops: CDR1 SGDLS, CDR2 YYNGEE. V lost 4 bases, J lost 4 bases, and 12 bases lay in between. This CDR3 spans 13 amino acids. As DNA, the CDR3 is TGTGCCAGCAGCCCCGGGCGGGAATACGAGCAGTACTTC. It translates to CASSPGREYEQYF.

The rearrangement links TRBV5-1 to TRBJ2-7, with TRBD1 matching 8 bases. The CDR3 covers 14 residues. With 3 bases clipped from V and 6 bases from J, the junction kept 8 bases outside the gene matches. Germline V lookup: CDR1 SGHRS, CDR2 YFSETQ. The CDR3 loop is CASSSGQGGSEQYF. The CDR3 nucleotides read TGCGCCAGCAGCTCTGGACAGGGTGGGAGCGAGCAGTACTTC.

The genes are TRBV11-1 and TRBJ2-1; TRBD1 agrees at 9 bases. V gave up 5 bases and J gave up 7 bases; unmatched junction bases: 9. In germline, CDR1 is SGHAT, CDR2 FQDESV (reference sequence). This CDR3 region has 15 residues. Here the CDR3 reads CASSQQGAYSNEQFF. The CDR3 DNA is TGTGCCAGCAGCCAACAGGGGGCTTATTCGAATGAGCAGTTCTTC.

This chain joins TRBV14 and TRBJ2-5; D is unresolved. The CDR3 covers 16 residues. Germline V gene data show CDR1 as SGHDN and CDR2 as FVKESK. V shed 4 bases and J shed 4 bases, with 19 bases lying between them. The CDR3 bases are TGTGCCAGCAGCCGCCTTAGTTCGCAGTCGGGAGAGACCCAGTACTTC. Protein sequence: CASSRLSSQSGETQYF.

The chain joins TRBV6-1 to TRBJ2-4, with D perhaps TRBD1 (5 bases). The CDR3 is 16 residues long. CDR1 and CDR2 from the germline V gene are MNHNS and SASEGT. Trimming removed 1 base at V and 6 bases at J, with 16 bases between. The CDR3 spells CASSEGVAAGRNIQYF. The CDR3 region has the DNA TGTGCCAGCAGTGAAGGGGTCGCGGCAGGGCGAAACATTCAGTACTTC.

This rearrangement joins TRBV29-1 to TRBJ2-5; 12 bases line up with TRBD2. The end of the DNA aligns better with TRBJ2-7, so the J call may be wrong. CDR3 length: 13 residues. Germline assignment: CDR1 SQVTM and CDR2 ANQGSEA. CDR3 bases: TGCAGCGCCCTAGCGGGAGGGGCCTACGAGCAGTACTTC. This encodes CSALAGGAYEQYF.